The text below deals with one T cell receptor (beta chain). Its antigen is as yet unknown. This entry is derived from a study of shared clonotypes between healthy human individuals. At the level of the study: The plates for each donor numbered three CD4 naive, three CD4 memory, two CD8 naive and one CD8 memory. The study, taken as a whole, reports: The sharing of 4.5% to 5% of naive CD4 clonotypes was seen across a handful of donors.

None of the donors, who were healthy HIV-negative adults, had recently had acute infections or vaccinations. Deletions cut 11 bases from V and 5 bases from J, with 10 bases between. Germline V gene lookup returns CDR1 MNHEY and CDR2 SVGAGI. The CDR3 runs 10 residues. Measured with immunoSEQ multiplex PCR; TCRdb has only the in-frame clones, and not every one. The sample contains 950,000 to 1,100,000 clones, approximately 80% of which appear only once. V usage is TRBV6-5 and J usage is TRBJ2-7; unclear D gene. Input material: memory CD4+ T cells from PBMCs. Subset noted: CD45RA-negative fraction. This clonotype originated in a man younger than 30 in good health. Some clones in this sample may be carry-over from other donors' samples. In DNA form, the CDR3 reads TGTGCCTCCGCGGAACACGAGCAGTACTTC. It codes for CASAEHEQYF.